The rows below give T cell receptor beta chains drawn from one sample of a study of Ad26.COV2.S vaccination and SARS-CoV-2 variants. TCRdb keeps only in-frame clones here, not all; method: immunoSEQ multiplex PCR. The sample records over 300,000 clones, 83% being singletons. The sample was peripheral blood, taken in a trial of Ad26.COV2.S vaccine versus placebo. The source of these receptors is a person between 18 and 59 years old who received the Ad26.COV2.S COVID-19 vaccine or a placebo. The CDR3 runs from the conserved cysteine through the conserved F or W. The D gene is left open where the match is weak. Some rows mark clone size as missing; the rest say once, few, many or name a class of expanded clone.

clone size,V gene,J gene,D gene,CDR3 protein,CDR3 DNA
NA,TRBV5-6,TRBJ2-7,NA,CASSHPNTYEQYF,TGTGCCAGCAGCCACCCCAACACCTACGAGCAGTACTTC
few,TRBV2,TRBJ1-6,TRBD1,CASRRDRDNSPLHF,TGTGCCAGCAGACGAGACAGGGACAATTCACCCCTCCACTTT
NA,TRBV13,TRBJ2-7,NA,CASSLSQRFYEQYF,TGTGCCAGCAGCTTATCGCAGCGATTCTACGAGCAGTACTTC
NA,TRBV7-9,TRBJ1-1,NA,CASSLAVKNTEAFF,TGTGCCAGCAGCTTAGCCGTCAAGAACACTGAAGCTTTCTTT
NA,TRBV19,TRBJ2-4,NA,CASKPRPSRIAKNIQYF,TGTGCCAGTAAGCCACGCCCCTCCAGAATAGCCAAAAACATTCAGTACTTC
once,TRBV6-5,TRBJ1-2,TRBD1,CASSQGQGFNYGYTF,TGTGCCAGCAGTCAGGGACAGGGCTTTAACTATGGCTACACCTTC
once,TRBV5-4,TRBJ2-2,NA,CASSLDRSTGELFF,TGTGCCAGCAGCTTGGACAGAAGCACCGGGGAGCTGTTTTTT
NA,TRBV11-1,TRBJ2-1,NA,CASSRYRGLDEQFF,TGTGCCAGCAGCCGTTACCGGGGACTGGATGAGCAGTTCTTC
once,TRBV30,TRBJ2-2,NA,CAGKTGGVHTGELFF,TGTGCCGGGAAGACGGGGGGCGTGCACACCGGGGAGCTGTTTTTT
NA,TRBV4-2,TRBJ2-1,TRBD2,CASSPVPASGYNEQFF,TGTGCCAGCAGCCCGGTTCCAGCTAGCGGCTACAATGAGCAGTTCTTC
NA,TRBV7-3,TRBJ2-5,NA,CASSSGLPQETQYF,TGTGCCAGCAGCTCCGGACTGCCACAAGAGACCCAGTACTTC
NA,TRBV4-2,TRBJ2-7,NA,CASSFSALGSYEQYF,TGTGCCAGCAGCTTTTCGGCGCTAGGCTCCTACGAGCAGTACTTC
NA,TRBV29-1,TRBJ2-1,NA,CSVKEGSSYNEQFF,TGCAGCGTGAAGGAGGGGAGCTCCTACAATGAGCAGTTCTTC
NA,TRBV4-1,TRBJ2-1,NA,CASSLPFGEQFF,TGCGCCAGCAGCCTGCCGTTCGGTGAGCAGTTCTTC
NA,TRBV30,TRBJ1-1,NA,CASGFMYTEAFF,TGTGCCTCGGGTTTTATGTACACTGAAGCTTTCTTT
few,TRBV7-9,TRBJ1-4,TRBD1,CASSRRDRAEEKLFF,TGTGCCAGCAGCCGAAGGGACAGGGCAGAAGAAAAACTGTTTTTT
few,TRBV28,TRBJ2-5,NA,CASSILADFQETQYF,TGTGCCAGCAGCATACTAGCCGACTTCCAAGAGACCCAGTACTTC
few,TRBV6-5,TRBJ1-5,TRBD1,CASIQGEINQPQHF,TGTGCCAGCATTCAGGGGGAGATCAATCAGCCCCAGCATTTT
NA,TRBV5-1,TRBJ1-1,TRBD1,CASSEGQLLNTEAFF,TGCGCCAGCAGCGAGGGACAGCTCCTAAACACTGAAGCTTTCTTT
few,TRBV9,TRBJ2-7,NA,CASSVGYSIPYEQYF,TGTGCCAGCAGCGTAGGGTACAGCATCCCCTACGAGCAGTACTTC
NA,TRBV25-1,TRBJ2-3,NA,CASSPRSDTDTQYF,TGTGCCAGCAGTCCTAGAAGCGACACAGATACGCAGTATTTT
once,TRBV29-1,TRBJ1-2,TRBD1,CSAGTGGIYGYTF,TGCAGCGCCGGGACAGGGGGGATCTATGGCTACACCTTC
NA,TRBV11-3,TRBJ1-1,NA,CASSLETGGRAFF,TGTGCCAGCAGCTTAGAGACCGGGGGACGGGCTTTCTTT
NA,TRBV9,TRBJ1-2,TRBD1,CASSGQTGISGYTF,TGTGCCAGCAGCGGCCAGACAGGGATAAGCGGCTACACCTTC
NA,TRBV7-9,TRBJ2-3,TRBD1,CASSLGQGLTDTQYF,TGTGCCAGCAGCCTTGGACAGGGACTTACAGATACGCAGTATTTT
NA,TRBV27,TRBJ1-2,TRBD1,CASSPRDRGRYTF,TGTGCCAGCAGTCCCCGGGACAGGGGGAGGTACACCTTC
once,TRBV29-1,TRBJ2-5,NA,CSVEDPARVETQYF,TGCAGCGTTGAAGATCCTGCCAGGGTAGAGACCCAGTACTTC
NA,TRBV3-1/TRBV3-2,TRBJ1-1,NA,CASSQGRIRAEAFF,TGTGCCAGCAGCCAAGGTCGCATTCGCGCTGAAGCTTTCTTT
NA,TRBV21-1,TRBJ2-1,NA,CASSKRQGARGNEQFF,TGTGCCAGCAGCAAAAGACAGGGGGCCAGGGGCAATGAGCAGTTCTTC
NA,TRBV18,TRBJ2-3,NA,CASSLSRSGSDTQYF,TGTGCCAGCTCACTAAGTAGATCGGGTTCAGATACGCAGTATTTT
NA,TRBV4-1,TRBJ1-1,NA,CASSLRLAVRTANTEAFF,TGCGCCAGCAGCCTCCGCCTGGCCGTCCGGACGGCGAACACTGAAGCTTTCTTT
NA,TRBV4-3,TRBJ1-2,NA,CASSQVGVHGYTF,TGCGCCAGCAGCCAAGTCGGGGTCCATGGCTACACCTTC
NA,TRBV4-2,TRBJ2-5,TRBD2,CASSQVIAGGRVTQYF,TGTGCCAGCAGCCAAGTCATAGCGGGAGGGAGGGTGACCCAGTACTTC
NA,TRBV18,TRBJ2-1,NA,CASSPSRTPNEQFF,TGTGCCAGCTCACCAAGTAGGACTCCGAATGAGCAGTTCTTC
many,TRBV6-2/TRBV6-3,TRBJ1-5,NA,CASSYGAEGQPQHF,TGTGCCAGCAGTTACGGGGCGGAAGGGCAGCCCCAGCATTTT
once,TRBV5-6,TRBJ2-5,NA,CASRNRPGLPQETQYF,TGTGCCAGCAGAAATCGACCGGGACTCCCGCAAGAGACCCAGTACTTC
once,TRBV9,TRBJ1-1,NA,CASSAAGTKAFF,TGTGCCAGCAGCGCAGCCGGGACAAAAGCTTTCTTT
NA,TRBV6-5,TRBJ2-1,NA,CASSYSGRYNEQFF,TGTGCCAGCAGTTACTCTGGGCGGTACAATGAGCAGTTCTTC
NA,TRBV6-6,TRBJ1-2,NA,CASSGVGTGYTF,TGTGCCAGCAGCGGGGTAGGGACTGGCTACACCTTC
NA,TRBV19,TRBJ2-1,NA,CASSMRDGRDLGEQFF,TGTGCCAGTAGTATGCGGGACGGCCGGGACTTGGGGGAGCAGTTCTTC
many,TRBV11-2,TRBJ1-4,NA,CASSLGAKANEKLFF,TGTGCCAGCAGCTTAGGAGCGAAGGCTAATGAAAAACTGTTTTTT
few,TRBV2,TRBJ1-3,NA,CASSYLVSGNTIYF,TGTGCCAGCAGCTACCTGGTCTCTGGAAACACCATATATTTT
NA,TRBV2,TRBJ1-5,NA,CASSHEYSNQPQHF,TGTGCCAGCAGTCATGAATATAGCAATCAGCCCCAGCATTTT
NA,TRBV3-1/TRBV3-2,TRBJ1-2,NA,CASSHLSRGYTF,TGTGCCAGCAGCCATTTATCTCGGGGCTACACCTTC
NA,TRBV4-1,TRBJ2-7,NA,CASSPHGGGKQYF,TGCGCCAGCAGCCCCCACGGAGGGGGCAAGCAGTACTTC
NA,TRBV5-4,TRBJ1-6,NA,CASSENTGRSPLHF,TGTGCCAGCAGCGAAAATACAGGGAGGTCACCCCTCCACTTT
NA,TRBV14,TRBJ2-1,NA,CASSQDINTRPFF,TGTGCCAGCAGCCAAGATATAAACACAAGACCGTTCTTC
NA,TRBV20-1,TRBJ1-1,NA,CSARGWAEAFF,TGCAGTGCTAGGGGGTGGGCTGAAGCTTTCTTT
NA,TRBV27,TRBJ1-2,TRBD1,CASARGLGDYGYTF,TGTGCCAGCGCCAGGGGGTTGGGTGACTATGGCTACACCTTC
NA,TRBV27,TRBJ1-1,NA,CASSLARGTEAFF,TGTGCCAGCAGTTTAGCAAGGGGCACTGAAGCTTTCTTT
NA,TRBV10-3,TRBJ1-1,NA,CAISEGQELISQMNTEAFF,TGTGCCATCAGTGAAGGGCAGGAACTCATCAGCCAAATGAACACTGAAGCTTTCTTT
NA,TRBV5-1,TRBJ1-2,TRBD1,CASSPGQGGYTF,TGCGCCAGCAGCCCGGGACAGGGTGGCTACACCTTC
NA,TRBV10-3,TRBJ2-3,TRBD2,CAIKGTSGFTDTQYF,TGTGCCATTAAGGGGACTAGCGGATTCACAGATACGCAGTATTTT
NA,TRBV7-3,TRBJ2-3,TRBD1,CASSLTGQGIDTQYF,TGTGCCAGCAGCTTAACAGGACAGGGGATAGATACGCAGTATTTT
few,TRBV9,TRBJ2-1,NA,CASSVGTSFEQFF,TGTGCCAGCAGCGTAGGGACCTCGTTTGAGCAGTTCTTC
NA,TRBV5-6,TRBJ2-6,TRBD2,CASSRTSGRSGANVLTF,TGTGCCAGCAGCCGTACTAGCGGGAGATCGGGGGCCAACGTCCTGACTTTC
NA,TRBV6-5,TRBJ1-1,NA,CASSYSNRAGHTEAFF,TGTGCCAGCAGTTACAGTAACAGGGCGGGTCACACTGAAGCTTTCTTT
NA,TRBV18,TRBJ1-2,NA,CASSPTGFGYNYGYTF,TGTGCCAGCTCACCAACAGGGTTCGGGTATAACTATGGCTACACCTTC